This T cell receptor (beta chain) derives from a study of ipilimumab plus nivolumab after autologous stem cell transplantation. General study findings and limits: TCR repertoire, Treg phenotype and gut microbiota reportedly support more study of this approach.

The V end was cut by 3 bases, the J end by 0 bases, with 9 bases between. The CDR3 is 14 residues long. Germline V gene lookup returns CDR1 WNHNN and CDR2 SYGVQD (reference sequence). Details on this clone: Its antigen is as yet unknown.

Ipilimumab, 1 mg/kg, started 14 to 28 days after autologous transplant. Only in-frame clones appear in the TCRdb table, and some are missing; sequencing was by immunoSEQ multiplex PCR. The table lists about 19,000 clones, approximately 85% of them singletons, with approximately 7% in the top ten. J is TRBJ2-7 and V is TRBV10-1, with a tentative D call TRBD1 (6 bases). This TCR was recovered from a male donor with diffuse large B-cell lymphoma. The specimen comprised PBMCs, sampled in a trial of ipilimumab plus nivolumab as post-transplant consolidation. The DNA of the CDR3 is TGCGCCAGCAGTGATCCGGACAGCTCCTACGAGCAGTACTTC. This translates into CASSDPDSSYEQYF.